This TCR beta chain was recovered during a study of T cells in Graves' hyperthyroidism and ophthalmopathy. Amplified regions were TCR beta CDR3 sequences from RNA transcripts. TCR CDR3 regions were first amplified by RT-PCR with HTBI primers. In TCRdb, the multiplex PCR reads were re-called with MiXCR into one record per CDR3 protein. In the table there are roughly 630,000 distinct CDR3 sequences, about a sixth of which are singletons. Only a few counts were recorded for this clonotype. Germline-derived CDR1 and CDR2 are SGHNT and YYREEE (reference sequence). Trimming left V 0 bases short and J 6 bases short, with 14 bases between. The CDR3 is 15 residues long. Investigators excluded patients with uncontrolled infection, other autoimmune disease, pregnancy or lactation.

The sequencing sample was made of blood. This clonotype was sampled from a woman aged 25-40 years with Graves' hyperthyroidism. The chain links TRBV5-4 to TRBJ2-3; possible D gene TRBD2, 5 bases. Here the CDR3 reads CASSLEGEPRDTQYF. CDR3 nucleotides: TGTGCCAGCAGCTTGGAGGGAGAGCCGAGGGATACGCAGTATTTT.